These 27 T cell receptor beta chains share one sample of origin, sequenced in a study of blood T cell repertoires in COVID-19. Here immunoSEQ multiplex PCR was the method, and the copy in TCRdb shows in-frame clones only, minus some. The table lists around 180,000 clones, 88% of them singletons. Sequencing was carried out using peripheral blood. The receptors derive from a human donor in a cohort sampled during active COVID-19.

J is TRBJ2-1 and V is TRBV11-2; the D gene is possibly TRBD1 (5 bases). The CDR3 is 15 residues long. Trimming pared 2 bases from V and 6 bases from J, leaving 14 bases between. Germline loops: CDR1 SGHAT, CDR2 FQNNGV. This CDR3 is CASSLRSGSRNEQFF. Here the CDR3 DNA reads TGTGCCAGCAGCTTAAGGTCAGGGTCTCGCAATGAGCAGTTCTTC.

The genes are TRBV2 and TRBJ2-2, with a weak D call TRBD1 (6 bases). Trimming took 7 bases from V and 1 from J, leaving 10 bases between them. Germline V gene data show CDR1 as SNHLY and CDR2 as FYNNEI. The CDR3 is 14 residues long. The CDR3 loop reads CASTVGQNTGELFF. DNA for the CDR3: TGTGCCAGCACCGTGGGACAGAACACCGGGGAGCTGTTTTTT.

The chain joins TRBV11-2 to TRBJ2-3; D ambiguous. The CDR3 consists of 16 residues. V lost 1 base and J lost 1, with 12 bases in between. Germline values: CDR1 SGHAT, CDR2 FQNNGV. CDR3 coding DNA: TGTGCCAGCAGCTTAGCTCCAGCCCGGGGCACAGATACGCAGTATTTT. This gives the protein CASSLAPARGTDTQYF.

This chain joins TRBV9 and TRBJ2-5, with D maybe TRBD1 (5 bases). The CDR3 is 15 residues long. Germline CDR1 reads SGDLS; CDR2 reads YYNGEE. Trimming left V 0 bases short and J 5 bases short, with 14 bases between. The CDR3 bases are TGTGCCAGCAGCGTAGACGCACAGGCCAGGGAGACCCAGTACTTC. It translates to CASSVDAQARETQYF.

The chain carries TRBV7-9 and TRBJ2-1, with 11 bases aligning to TRBD1. Germline CDR1 reads SEHNR; CDR2 reads FQNEAQ (reference sequence). This CDR3 spans 18 amino acids. J gave up 5 bases and V 0 bases, and 9 bases lay outside the gene matches. The CDR3 sequence: CASSLADRGQLGDNEQFF. The CDR3 region has the DNA TGTGCCAGCAGCTTAGCGGACAGGGGGCAATTGGGGGACAATGAGCAGTTCTTC.

The CDR3 here is CASSRLTGNGNEQFF. The CDR3 DNA reads TGTGCCAGCAGTCGTTTGACAGGGAATGGCAATGAGCAGTTCTTC. The chain employs TRBV6-6 and TRBJ2-1; 7 positions agree with TRBD1. Trimming cost V 5 bases and J 6 bases; bases outside gene matches: 10. The CDR3 has 15 residues. CDR1 is MNHNY, CDR2 SVGAGI, per germline (reference sequence).

The V call is TRBV19, the J call TRBJ1-2, with a possible D match to TRBD1 (5 bases). This CDR3 region has 12 residues. Germline CDR1 and CDR2: LNHDA and SQIVND (reference sequence). V was clipped by 7 bases and J by 1 base, with 7 bases between them. CDR3 protein: CASTQGNYGYTF. Here the CDR3 DNA reads TGTGCCAGTACCCAGGGTAACTATGGCTACACCTTC.

This chain links TRBV5-5 with TRBJ2-1, with 7 bases fitting TRBD1. V trimming: 4 bases; J trimming: 0 bases; junction bases outside the gene matches: 16. The germline CDR1 and CDR2 sequences are SGHKS and YYEKEE (reference sequence). This CDR3 comprises 19 residues. CDR3: CASSPRLPQGSGSYNEQFF. CDR3 coding DNA: TGTGCCAGCAGCCCCCGCCTGCCACAGGGGTCAGGCTCCTACAATGAGCAGTTCTTC.

This chain links TRBV21-1 with TRBJ2-1; the D call in the table, TRBD2, was not verified against the DNA. TRBV21-1 is tagged as a pseudogene. This CDR3 is built from 17 residues. CDR3 coding DNA: TGTGCCAGCAGCAAAGCGGGCCTAATAGCGGGGGACAATGAGCAGTTCTTC. It is translated as CASSKAGLIAGDNEQFF.

The rearrangement uses TRBV4-3 and TRBJ1-1; TRBD1 might be the D (6 bases). From germline, CDR1 is LGHNA and CDR2 YSLEER. Between the trimmed V and J ends, which lost 8 bases and 2 bases, there was a span of 12 bases. The CDR3 covers 13 residues. As DNA, the CDR3 is TGCGCCAGCCGGACAGACCTTAACACTGAAGCTTTCTTT. Its protein product is CASRTDLNTEAFF.

The chain is built from TRBV21-1 and TRBJ2-7; the DNA was not used to check the table's D call, TRBD1. TRBV21-1 has pseudogene status. The CDR3 has 17 amino acids. The CDR3 loop is CASSKPLAQGPSYEQYF. The CDR3 DNA reads as TGTGCCAGCAGCAAGCCCTTAGCACAGGGCCCCTCCTACGAGCAGTACTTC.

This clone was recorded only once. The gene calls are TRBV7-6 and TRBJ1-1, with TRBD1 matching 7 bases. The CDR3 loop spans 12 amino acids. Germline V gives CDR1 SGHVS, CDR2 FNYEAQ. J gave up 6 bases and V 5 bases, and 3 bases lay outside the gene matches. CDR3 DNA: TGTGCCAGCAGCAATCAGGGGGCTGAAGCTTTCTTT. Translated: CASSNQGAEAFF. The complete variable domain, with remaining parts taken from reference TRBV7-6 and TRBJ1-1, reads GAGVSQSPRYKVTKRGQDVALRCDPISGHVSLYWYRQALGQGPEFLTYFNYEAQQDKSGLPNDRFSAERPEGSISTLTIQRTEQRDSAMYRCASSNQGAEAFFGQGTRLTVV.

V and J are TRBV29-1 and TRBJ1-3; 8 nucleotides align to TRBD1. Germline CDR1 SQVTM, CDR2 ANQGSEA. V shed 6 bases, J shed 4 bases, and the junction held 5 bases outside the gene matches. The CDR3 runs 13 residues. CDR3 coding DNA: TGCAGCGTCGCAGGGGGCGCGGGAAACACCATATATTTT. Its protein is CSVAGGAGNTIYF. Looking up the rest from reference TRBV29-1 and TRBJ1-3 gives the full variable domain: SAVISQKPSRDICQRGTSLTIQCQVDSQVTMMFWYRQQPGQSLTLIATANQGSEATYESGFVIDKFPISRPNLTFSTLTVSNMSPEDSSIYLCSVAGGAGNTIYFGEGSWLTVV.

The rearrangement joins TRBV5-6 to TRBJ1-5, with D unresolved. The length of the CDR3 is 15 residues. Between the trimmed V and J ends, which lost 2 bases and 6 bases, there was a span of 15 bases. Germline V gene lookup returns CDR1 SGHDT and CDR2 YYEEEE. CDR3 in amino acids: CASSFSRSHTQPQHF. The CDR3 DNA is TGTGCCAGCAGCTTTTCGCGAAGCCATACTCAGCCCCAGCATTTT.

This chain uses TRBV29-1 with TRBJ2-2, with D possibly matching TRBD2 (5 bases). Trimming took off 3 bases at V and 1 base at J, with 6 bases between the two ends. The CDR3 is 13 amino acids. In germline, CDR1 is SQVTM, CDR2 ANQGSEA. CDR3 in amino acids: CSVEEVNTGELFF. The CDR3 DNA reads as TGCAGCGTTGAGGAGGTGAACACCGGGGAGCTGTTTTTT.

The chain combines TRBV2 with TRBJ2-7; D may be TRBD2 (6 bases). Germline CDR1 is SNHLY and CDR2 is FYNNEI. The CDR3 extends over 15 amino acids. V dropped 5 bases and J dropped 3 bases, with 17 bases sitting between them. The CDR3 reads CASSYTGGLNYEQYF. The CDR3 DNA reads as TGTGCCAGCAGTTATACCGGGGGTCTAAACTACGAGCAGTACTTC. Together with reference TRBV2 and TRBJ2-7, the CDR3 gives the full variable domain: EPEVTQTPSHQVTQMGQEVILRCVPISNHLYFYWYRQILGQKVEFLVSFYNNEISEKSEIFDDQFSVERPDGSNFTLKIRSTKLEDSAMYFCASSYTGGLNYEQYFGPGTRLTVT.

Details on this clone: A read error may account for a junction end that differs from germline. This chain links TRBV30 with TRBJ2-3; TRBD2 matches at 9 bases. Germline lookup yields CDR1 GTSNPN and CDR2 SVGIG (reference sequence). The CDR3 sequence is 11 residues long. As DNA, the CDR3 is TGTGCCTGGAGTGGCGGCGGGGGGGACCGCTTT. Its protein is CAWSGGGGDRF.

This clone was seen once. The rearrangement joins TRBV29-1 to TRBJ2-3; 9 bases map to TRBD1. V lost 6 bases and J lost 6; bases outside the gene matches: 4. The CDR3 is 12 residues long. Germline loops: CDR1 SQVTM, CDR2 ANQGSEA. CDR3: CSVGQGRDTQYF. The DNA for the CDR3 is TGCAGCGTCGGACAGGGGAGGGATACGCAGTATTTT.

This chain uses TRBV3-1 (or the pseudogene TRBV3-2) with TRBJ2-5; tentatively, D is TRBD2 (6 bases). Germline V gene data show CDR1 as LGHDT and CDR2 as YNNKEL (reference sequence). Trimming pared 1 base from V and 3 bases from J, leaving 12 bases between. The CDR3 loop spans 15 amino acids. The CDR3 DNA reads TGTGCCAGCAGCCAAGGACTAACGGGGGAAGAGACCCAGTACTTC. It encodes CASSQGLTGEETQYF.

In its sample, this clone was seen a few times. The rearrangement links TRBV29-1 to TRBJ1-1; D is perhaps TRBD1 (6 bases). There are 13 residues in the CDR3. Germline V gives CDR1 SQVTM, CDR2 ANQGSEA. V gave up 7 bases and J gave up 9 bases, with 21 bases separating them. CDR3 in DNA: TGCAGCGGTATCCCGGGGGGCGCACAACAAGCTTTCTTT. Protein: CSGIPGGAQQAFF.

The V and J genes are TRBV6-5 and TRBJ1-1, with D unresolved. Germline V lookup: CDR1 MNHEY, CDR2 SVGAGI. V gave up 0 bases and J gave up 3 bases, with 11 bases separating them. The CDR3 loop spans 15 amino acids. DNA of the CDR3: TGTGCCAGCAGTTACTCCCGCAACATGGACACTGAAGCTTTCTTT. It translates to CASSYSRNMDTEAFF.

The gene calls are TRBV6-5 and TRBJ2-2; no clear D. Germline V gene sequence: CDR1 MNHEY, CDR2 SVGAGI. V dropped 6 bases and J dropped 5 bases, with 10 bases sitting between them. The CDR3 runs 13 residues. For the CDR3, the DNA is TGTGCCAGCAGGAGACTCGGGACCGGGGAGCTGTTTTTT. Amino acid sequence: CASRRLGTGELFF.

This chain connects TRBV15 to TRBJ2-5; TRBD1 agrees at 10 bases. V lost 2 bases to trimming and J lost 2 bases; unmatched junction nucleotides: 2. Per germline, CDR1 LNHNV and CDR2 YYDKDF (reference sequence). CDR3 length: 15 amino acids. CDR3 sequence (DNA): TGTGCCACCAGCAGACCGGGACAGGGGCAAGAGACCCAGTACTTC. Translating it yields CATSRPGQGQETQYF.

The chain joins TRBV27 to TRBJ2-2; TRBD1 matches 9 bases. Germline trimming cut 8 bases from V and 4 bases from J; bases unmatched to any gene: 5. The CDR3 extends over 14 amino acids. Germline CDR1 and CDR2: MNHEY and SMNVEV (reference sequence). CDR3 amino acids: CASQGQGSTGELFF. CDR3 coding DNA: TGTGCCAGCCAAGGACAGGGGAGCACCGGGGAGCTGTTTTTT.

V is TRBV2 and J is TRBJ2-6; tentative D call: TRBD1 (6 bases). From germline, CDR1 is SNHLY and CDR2 FYNNEI. There are 14 residues in the CDR3. Trimming left V 6 bases short and J 0 bases short, with 6 bases between. The CDR3 spells CASRQGSGANVLTF. The CDR3 DNA is TGTGCCAGCAGACAGGGCTCTGGGGCCAACGTCCTGACTTTC. The variable domain in full, completed from reference TRBV2 and TRBJ2-6, reads EPEVTQTPSHQVTQMGQEVILRCVPISNHLYFYWYRQILGQKVEFLVSFYNNEISEKSEIFDDQFSVERPDGSNFTLKIRSTKLEDSAMYFCASRQGSGANVLTFGAGSRLTVL.

This clone has a handful of counts. V and J are TRBV9 and TRBJ1-1; D gene uncertain. V was cut by 0 bases and J by 3 bases, with 12 bases left in between. Germline V lookup: CDR1 SGDLS, CDR2 YYNGEE. The CDR3 is made up of 15 amino acids. CDR3 region: CASSVVEGAYTEAFF. In DNA form, the CDR3 reads TGTGCCAGCAGCGTAGTTGAGGGAGCGTACACTGAAGCTTTCTTT.

The J gene is TRBJ1-5, the V gene TRBV6-5; the D gene is possibly TRBD1 (5 bases). Germline V CDR1 and CDR2: MNHEY, SVGAGI. This CDR3 spans 14 amino acids. Trimming cost V 8 bases and J 1 base, with 12 bases left between them. CDR3 nucleotide sequence: TGTGCCAGCGAGGCAGGGATGAGCAATCAGCCCCAGCATTTT. Translation gives CASEAGMSNQPQHF.